This record covers a single TCR beta chain. As yet, its antigen is unknown. TCRdb used MiXCR to reprocess the 5' RACE reads, holding one entry per CDR3 protein. The sample has some 8,000 distinct CDR3 sequences, around half seen once; the top ten hold 5%. CD4+CD45RO+CD25- cells were isolated as memory CD4+ T cells. Regarding the study as a whole: Tumor Tregs overlapped most with tumor, then blood, naive CD4+ cells. In terms of TCR gene usage, tumor memory CD4+ T cells clustered together with blood and lymph node memory CD4+ cells, as well as with lymph node naive CD4+ cells.

V lost 7 bases and J lost 9, with 18 bases in between. In germline, CDR1 is MDHEN, CDR2 SYDVKM. This CDR3 has 14 residues. This TCR was recovered from a female donor with breast cancer. Sequencing input: memory CD4+ T cells sorted from a lymph node. The subset here: memory CD4+ T cells, CD4+CD45RO+CD25-. This rearrangement joins TRBV28 to TRBJ2-2; D unresolved. CDR3 region: CASTQRPADRELFF. For the CDR3, the DNA is TGTGCCAGCACCCAGAGACCGGCTGATCGGGAGCTGTTTTTT.